This T cell receptor (beta chain) stems from a study of response to subunit inactivated influenza vaccine. V lost 7 bases and J 11 bases, leaving 10 bases between the germline ends. This CDR3 region has 10 residues. Germline V gene sequence: CDR1 SNHLY, CDR2 FYNNEI. TCRdb used MiXCR to reprocess the RT-PCR reads, holding one entry per CDR3 protein. The sample lists roughly 500,000 distinct CDR3 sequences; roughly 25% were seen once. This clonotype was counted a few times. These same records also appear under a second study, on T cells expressing NK-cell markers. That publication notes: It was by 5'RACE template switching with UMIs that TCR beta cDNA was made. Sorting in several experiments was restricted by an anti-gamma-delta TCR antibody to alpha-beta TCR T cells. Top CD8+ clonotypes included the dominant CD3+CD56+NKG2C+ clonotypes in six donors. Questions lingered over whether expanded NKG2C+ T cell clones were HCMV-specific.

This sample comprised CD4+ T cells sorted from PBMCs, obtained 12 days after vaccination. V and J are TRBV2 and TRBJ2-3; D unclear. The sequence derives from a man in his fifties who received an inactivated influenza vaccine. CDR3 in amino acids: CASTPLGQYF. The CDR3 region has the DNA TGTGCCAGCACCCCCCTGGGGCAGTATTTT. Full variable domain (rest looked up from reference TRBV2 and TRBJ2-3): EPEVTQTPSHQVTQMGQEVILRCVPISNHLYFYWYRQILGQKVEFLVSFYNNEISEKSEIFDDQFSVERPDGSNFTLKIRSTKLEDSAMYFCASTPLGQYFGPGTRLTVL.